These 7 T cell receptor beta chains came from one sample sequenced in a study of shared clonotypes between healthy human individuals. CD45RO-negative CD8 cells positively selected for CCR7 made up the naive population, which excluded terminally differentiated effector memory CD45RA+ cells. Data came from immunoSEQ multiplex PCR; TCRdb stores just in-frame clones and leaves some out. The data contain approximately 2,200,000 clones, 85% to 95% of them singletons. The sequencing input was naive CD8+ T cells from PBMCs. Receptors originate from a man between 18 and 35 years old in good health. Some clones in this sample may be carry-over from other donors' samples.

This clone was found once. The chain employs TRBV9 and TRBJ1-3; D is undetermined. The CDR3 consists of 16 residues. V was pared by 5 bases and J by 1 base, with 16 bases between. Per germline, CDR1 SGDLS and CDR2 YYNGEE. This CDR3 is CASSPSQYQSGNTIYF. CDR3 coding DNA: TGTGCCAGCAGTCCCTCGCAGTACCAATCTGGAAACACCATATATTTT.

The J gene is TRBJ1-2, the V gene TRBV5-4, with D perhaps TRBD1 (5 bases). Germline V gene sequence: CDR1 SGHNT, CDR2 YYREEE (reference sequence). The V end was cut by 0 bases, the J end by 7 bases, with 16 bases between. This CDR3 spans 15 amino acids. This chain's CDR3 is CASSLEPGWGCGYTF. CDR3 DNA sequence: TGTGCCAGCAGCTTGGAACCAGGGTGGGGCTGTGGCTACACCTTC.

The chain couples TRBV7-8 to TRBJ1-3; 7 bases line up with TRBD1. Germline CDR1 is SGHVS and CDR2 is FQNEAQ. With V trimmed by 4 bases and J by 4 bases, 10 bases remained unmatched. The CDR3 runs 16 residues. For the CDR3, the DNA is TGTGCCAGCAGCTCCTACCAGACAGGGCCAGGAAACACCATATATTTT. Its protein is CASSSYQTGPGNTIYF. Looking up the rest from reference TRBV7-8 and TRBJ1-3 gives the full variable domain: GAGVSQSPRYKVAKRGQDVALRCDPISGHVSLFWYQQALGQGPEFLTYFQNEAQLDKSGLPSDRFFAERPEGSVSTLKIQRTQQEDSAVYLCASSSYQTGPGNTIYFGEGSWLTVV.

The chain joins TRBV4-2 to TRBJ1-1, with 7 bases identical to TRBD1. Germline-derived CDR1 and CDR2 are LGHNA and YNFKEQ. The CDR3 loop spans 20 amino acids. V shed 0 bases, J shed 0 bases, and the junction held 16 bases outside the gene matches. The CDR3, as DNA: TGTGCCAGCAGCCAAGAAGAGACAGGGTTGCTCCGGAGGATGAACACTGAAGCTTTCTTT. This sequence encodes CASSQEETGLLRRMNTEAFF.

As for this clone: The same CDR3 arises from other DNA sequences in this sample as well. The chain is built from TRBV28 and TRBJ1-4; D is perhaps TRBD1 (5 bases). V gave up 5 bases and J gave up 0 bases, with 13 bases separating them. From germline, CDR1 is MDHEN and CDR2 SYDVKM. CDR3 length: 16 amino acids. CDR3 loop: CASSPPGEATNEKLFF. The CDR3 nucleotides are TGTGCCAGCAGTCCACCGGGGGAGGCAACTAATGAAAAACTGTTTTTT.

The V gene is TRBV27, the J gene TRBJ2-7; 12 positions agree with TRBD2. Germline lookup yields CDR1 MNHEY and CDR2 SMNVEV (reference sequence). CDR3 length: 18 residues. V lost 0 bases and J lost 2; bases outside the gene matches: 8. The CDR3 loop is CASSLSRLAGVGTYEQYF. DNA for the CDR3: TGTGCCAGCAGTTTATCCCGACTAGCGGGAGTTGGGACCTACGAGCAGTACTTC.

This rearrangement joins TRBV29-1 to TRBJ2-2; D is unresolved. The germline V gene encodes CDR1 SQVTM and CDR2 ANQGSEA. With 5 bases removed from V and 3 bases from J, the gap between germline ends came to 7 bases. CDR3 length: 12 residues. The CDR3 DNA reads TGCAGCGTTACTGGGGACACCGGGGAGCTGTTTTTT. It specifies CSVTGDTGELFF.